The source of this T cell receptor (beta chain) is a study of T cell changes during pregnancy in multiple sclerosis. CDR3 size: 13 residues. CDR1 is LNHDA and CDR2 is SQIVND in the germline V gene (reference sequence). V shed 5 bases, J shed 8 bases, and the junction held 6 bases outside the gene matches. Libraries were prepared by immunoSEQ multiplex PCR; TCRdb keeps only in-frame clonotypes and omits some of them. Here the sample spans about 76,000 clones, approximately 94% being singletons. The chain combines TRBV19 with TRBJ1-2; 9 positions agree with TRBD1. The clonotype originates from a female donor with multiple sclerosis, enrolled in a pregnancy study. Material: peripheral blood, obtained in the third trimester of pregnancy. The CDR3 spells CASSDRGEGGYTF. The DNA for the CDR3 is TGTGCCAGTAGTGACAGGGGGGAAGGGGGCTACACCTTC.